These 31 T cell receptor beta chains came from one sample sequenced in a study of shared clonotypes between healthy human individuals. The table came from immunoSEQ multiplex PCR; TCRdb's copy has only in-frame clones and leaves some out. This sample carries roughly 500,000 clones, about 76% of them seen once, and the ten largest clones take over 10%. What was sequenced was PBMCs. These receptors came from a woman aged 40 to 50 in good health. Some clones in this sample may be carry-over from other donors' samples.

The rearrangement joins TRBV7-8 to TRBJ1-4, with D hard to call. The CDR3 extends over 14 amino acids. CDR1 is SGHVS and CDR2 is FQNEAQ in the germline V gene. The ends were cut back, 2 bases at V and 8 bases at J, with 12 bases in the middle. The CDR3 nucleotides are TGTGCCAGCAGCTTAATCGGGGTGTCCGAAAAACTGTTTTTT. Translating gives CASSLIGVSEKLFF.

This clone has just a few counts. The chain employs TRBV27 and TRBJ2-5; 7 nucleotides align to TRBD1. The CDR3 contains 13 residues. CDR1 MNHEY and CDR2 SMNVEV come from the germline V gene (reference sequence). V was pared by 8 bases and J by 6 bases, with 9 bases of the junction left unmatched. CDR3 nucleotide sequence: TGTGCCAGCGGATCCCGGACAGGACAGACCCAGTACTTC. It yields the protein CASGSRTGQTQYF.

The chain has TRBV5-6 and TRBJ1-1; D unclear. The CDR3 contains 12 residues. Between the trimmed V and J ends, which lost 2 bases and 7 bases, there was a span of 9 bases. The germline gives CDR1 SGHDT, CDR2 YYEEEE. The CDR3 region is CASSFQRYEAFF. CDR3 coding DNA: TGTGCCAGCAGCTTCCAGCGATATGAAGCTTTCTTT.

DNA for the CDR3: TGTGCCAGCAGTGGGTCAGGGGGCTGGAACACTGAAGCTTTCTTT. This codes for CASSGSGGWNTEAFF. The V and J genes are TRBV6-1 and TRBJ1-1, with TRBD1 matching 8 bases. This CDR3 is built from 15 residues. Germline loops: CDR1 MNHNS, CDR2 SASEGT. V shed 4 bases, J shed 1 base, and the junction held 5 bases outside the gene matches.

This clone was recorded many times. J is TRBJ1-2 and V is TRBV15; D might be TRBD1 (6 bases). V was trimmed by 3 bases and J by 4 bases, leaving 9 bases between them. The V gene's germline CDR1 is LNHNV and CDR2 YYDKDF (reference sequence). The CDR3 sequence is 13 residues long. The CDR3 nucleotides are TGTGCCACCAGCAGGGACAGCATCTATGGCTACACCTTC. It codes for CATSRDSIYGYTF. The full variable domain, with the rest looked up from reference TRBV15 and TRBJ1-2, is DAMVIQNPRYQVTQFGKPVTLSCSQTLNHNVMYWYQQKSSQAPKLLFHYYDKDFNNEADTPDNFQSRRPNTSFCFLDIRSPGLGDTAMYLCATSRDSIYGYTFGSGTRLTVV.

This CDR3 reads CASSGTDRYSGELFF. CDR3 DNA: TGTGCCAGCAGCGGGACGGACAGGTACTCCGGGGAGCTGTTTTTT. This chain uses TRBV5-4 with TRBJ2-2; the match to TRBD1 covers 7 bases. The CDR3 totals 15 residues. J lost 6 bases, V lost 4 bases, and 9 bases had no gene match. The V gene's germline CDR1 is SGHNT and CDR2 YYREEE (reference sequence).

The chain recombines TRBV7-9 with TRBJ2-7; no firm D call. Trimming pared 1 base from V and 4 bases from J, leaving 11 bases between. Germline V lookup: CDR1 SEHNR, CDR2 FQNEAQ (reference sequence). The CDR3 consists of 14 residues. DNA for the CDR3: TGTGCCAGCAGCTTAGACGTTTACCCGTACGAGCAGTACTTC. Its protein product is CASSLDVYPYEQYF.

The chain carries TRBV6-1 and TRBJ1-1; D might be TRBD1 (5 bases). Germline CDR1 and CDR2: MNHNS and SASEGT. The V and J ends lost 4 bases and 1 base respectively, with 7 bases between them. This CDR3 spans 13 amino acids. The CDR3, as DNA: TGTGCCAGCAGTGGGACAACGAACACTGAAGCTTTCTTT. Protein sequence: CASSGTTNTEAFF.

The gene calls are TRBV7-9 and TRBJ2-4, with D uncertain. CDR3 length: 11 residues. V was clipped by 1 base and J by 5 bases, with 0 bases between them. Germline V gene sequence: CDR1 SEHNR, CDR2 FQNEAQ (reference sequence). CDR3 DNA: TGTGCCAGCAGCTTAGAAAACATTCAGTACTTC. Its protein product is CASSLENIQYF.

A single count supports this clone. The chain has TRBV2 and TRBJ2-1; TRBD2 matches at 8 bases. CDR1 SNHLY and CDR2 FYNNEI come from the germline V gene. With V trimmed by 6 bases and J by 10 bases, 8 bases remained unmatched. This CDR3 region has 13 residues. The CDR3 protein is CASRVSGTREQFF. In DNA, the CDR3 is TGTGCCAGCAGGGTTAGCGGGACCCGGGAGCAGTTCTTC. The full variable domain, completed using reference TRBV2 and TRBJ2-1, is EPEVTQTPSHQVTQMGQEVILRCVPISNHLYFYWYRQILGQKVEFLVSFYNNEISEKSEIFDDQFSVERPDGSNFTLKIRSTKLEDSAMYFCASRVSGTREQFFGPGTRLTVL.

V and J are TRBV5-1 and TRBJ1-2, with 8 bases that match TRBD1. Trimming cost V 2 bases and J 5 bases; bases outside gene matches: 14. The CDR3 has 17 residues. Per the germline V gene, CDR1 is SGHRS and CDR2 is YFSETQ. CDR3 sequence (DNA): TGCGCCAGCAGCTTCGCGACCGGGACAGGCGCCTCGTATGGCTACACCTTC. Translating it yields CASSFATGTGASYGYTF.

CDR3 sequence: CASSGGLAGMNEQFF. CDR3 sequence (DNA): TGTGCCAGCAGTGGAGGACTAGCGGGTATGAATGAGCAGTTCTTC. The chain joins TRBV6-6 to TRBJ2-1, with 11 bases that match TRBD2. The CDR3 has 15 amino acids. Trimming at V came to 5 bases and at J to 7 bases, leaving 7 bases not matched to a gene. The germline V gene encodes CDR1 MNHNY and CDR2 SVGAGI (reference sequence).

This clone was counted at least ten times. CDR3 sequence (DNA): TGCGCCAGCAGCAGCGGGACTAGCGGTCTCACAGATACGCAGTATTTT. Translating it yields CASSSGTSGLTDTQYF. J is TRBJ2-3 and V is TRBV5-1; 11 bases agree with TRBD2. CDR3 length: 16 residues. The V and J ends lost 4 bases and 2 bases, in that order; junction bases with no gene match: 6. Germline V gene data show CDR1 as SGHRS and CDR2 as YFSETQ.

The chain couples TRBV6-1 to TRBJ2-7; 7 nucleotides line up with TRBD2. The CDR3 runs 15 residues. Germline lookup yields CDR1 MNHNS and CDR2 SASEGT. Trimming at V came to 0 bases and at J to 6 bases, leaving 8 bases not matched to a gene. The CDR3 DNA is TGTGCCAGCAGTGAAGCTGGTCAGGGAGGGCTCGAGCAGTACTTC. Its protein is CASSEAGQGGLEQYF.

J is TRBJ2-7 and V is TRBV30, with D possibly TRBD2 on 6 matching bases. Germline CDR1 GTSNPN, CDR2 SVGIG (reference sequence). The V end was cut by 2 bases, the J end by 3 bases, with 17 bases between. The CDR3 is 15 residues long. This CDR3 is CAWSSGTAKGYEQYF. The CDR3 DNA sequence: TGTGCCTGGAGTTCGGGGACTGCAAAGGGCTACGAGCAGTACTTC.

This clone was counted between two and nine times. The chain carries TRBV11-3 and TRBJ1-3, with a possible D match to TRBD1 (5 bases). The CDR3 runs 15 residues. Germline CDR1 and CDR2: SGHNT and YENEEA. Trimming removed 5 bases at V and 0 bases at J, with 11 bases between. The CDR3 nucleotides are TGTGCCAGCAGCGCCGAGGGGTCCTCTGGAAACACCATATATTTT. It translates to CASSAEGSSGNTIYF.

This clone was recorded a few times. The chain recombines TRBV11-2 with TRBJ2-5; 8 bases fit TRBD1. V was clipped by 5 bases and J by 1 base; unmatched bases: 6. This CDR3 spans 15 amino acids. Germline-derived CDR1 and CDR2 are SGHAT and FQNNGV. The DNA for the CDR3 is TGTGCCAGCAGCATCTCAACAGGGGGCCAAGAGACCCAGTACTTC. Its protein product is CASSISTGGQETQYF.

The rearrangement uses TRBV7-3 and TRBJ2-2; possible D gene TRBD1, 5 bases. The V and J ends lost 2 bases and 5 bases respectively, with 15 bases between them. Germline lookup yields CDR1 SGHTA and CDR2 FQGTGA. The CDR3 sequence is 16 residues long. The CDR3 DNA reads as TGTGCCAGCAGCTTACTCGGGCAGGGAAGTACCGGGGAGCTGTTTTTT. It codes for CASSLLGQGSTGELFF.

The chain has TRBV7-3 and TRBJ2-1, with TRBD2 identical over 9 bases. There are 16 residues in the CDR3. Germline assignment: CDR1 SGHTA and CDR2 FQGTGA. Trimming at V came to 5 bases and at J to 2 bases, leaving 7 bases not matched to a gene. The chain's CDR3 is CASSQSGRRAYNEQFF. The CDR3 DNA reads as TGTGCCAGCAGCCAGAGCGGGAGGAGGGCCTACAATGAGCAGTTCTTC.

V gene TRBV28 combines with J gene TRBJ1-2; D may be TRBD1 (5 bases). The CDR3 is 12 amino acids. With 3 bases removed from V and 8 bases from J, the gap between germline ends came to 10 bases. CDR1 is MDHEN, CDR2 SYDVKM, per germline. The CDR3, as DNA: TGTGCCAGCAGTTTGGATCGGACAGGCTACACCTTC. Protein product: CASSLDRTGYTF.

The chain carries TRBV5-8 and TRBJ2-6; 9 bases match TRBD2. Germline assignment: CDR1 SGHTS and CDR2 YDEGEE. The ends lost 2 bases at V and 2 bases at J; junction bases unmatched: 2. The CDR3 has 16 residues. In DNA, the CDR3 is TGTGCCAGCAGCTTTAGCGGGAGCGCTGGGGCCAACGTCCTGACTTTC. It translates to CASSFSGSAGANVLTF.

The chain couples TRBV20-1 to TRBJ2-1; D gene uncertain. Trimming stripped 2 bases from V and 6 bases from J, with 5 bases between. The CDR3 runs 11 residues. The germline CDR1 and CDR2 sequences are DFQATT and SNEGSKA (reference sequence). For the CDR3, the DNA is TGCAGTGCTAGATTCACCAATGAGCAGTTCTTC. Residues: CSARFTNEQFF.

In nucleotides, the CDR3 is TGTGCCTGGAGTGTATTTGGGGGGGGCGAGCAGTACTTC. This encodes CAWSVFGGGEQYF. The rearrangement joins TRBV30 to TRBJ2-7, with TRBD2 matching 7 bases. Germline V gene lookup returns CDR1 GTSNPN and CDR2 SVGIG (reference sequence). The ends lost 0 bases at V and 6 bases at J; junction bases unmatched: 5. CDR3 size: 13 residues.

The CDR3 DNA sequence: TGTGCCAGCAGCCAAAGCGTGGGGGGTAGATACAATGAGCAGTTCTTC. Its translation: CASSQSVGGRYNEQFF. V and J are TRBV4-2 and TRBJ2-1; TRBD2 is a possible D gene (6 bases). Trimming removed 2 bases at V and 4 bases at J, with 15 bases between. Germline V gene data show CDR1 as LGHNA and CDR2 as YNFKEQ. CDR3 length: 16 amino acids.

V usage is TRBV7-2 and J usage is TRBJ2-7; the match to TRBD2 covers 9 bases. The germline gives CDR1 SGHTA, CDR2 FQGNSA. V was pared by 2 bases and J by 2 bases, with 4 bases of the junction left unmatched. The CDR3 runs to 15 residues. CDR3 sequence: CASSLRAGGPYEQYF. The CDR3 DNA sequence: TGTGCCAGCAGCTTAAGGGCGGGAGGGCCCTACGAGCAGTACTTC. The variable domain in full, completed from reference TRBV7-2 and TRBJ2-7, reads GAGVSQSPSNKVTEKGKDVELRCDPISGHTALYWYRQSLGQGLEFLIYFQGNSAPDKSGLPSDRFSAERTGGSVSTLTIQRTQQEDSAVYLCASSLRAGGPYEQYFGPGTRLTVT.

The chain combines TRBV6-4 with TRBJ2-5; the D gene is possibly TRBD1 (6 bases). This CDR3 region has 13 residues. Trimming stripped 6 bases from V and 5 bases from J, with 13 bases between. The V gene's germline CDR1 is MRHNA and CDR2 SNTAGT. Here the CDR3 reads CASRPGQWETQYF. The CDR3 bases are TGTGCCAGCAGACCGGGACAATGGGAGACCCAGTACTTC.

The chain combines TRBV14 with TRBJ2-3; D is perhaps TRBD2 (6 bases). Per germline, CDR1 SGHDN and CDR2 FVKESK. There are 15 residues in the CDR3. The ends were cut back, 1 base at V and 0 bases at J, with 8 bases in the middle. CDR3 nucleotides: TGTGCCAGCAGCCAAGGGGACTGGAGCACAGATACGCAGTATTTT. It specifies CASSQGDWSTDTQYF.

The chain employs TRBV15 and TRBJ2-7; no clear D. Germline V gives CDR1 LNHNV, CDR2 YYDKDF (reference sequence). Between the trimmed V and J ends, which lost 0 bases and 0 bases, there was a span of 6 bases. This CDR3 comprises 14 residues. DNA of the CDR3: TGTGCCACCAGCAGAGAACTGATCTCCTACGAGCAGTACTTC. Its translation: CATSRELISYEQYF. The full variable domain, with the rest looked up from reference TRBV15 and TRBJ2-7, is DAMVIQNPRYQVTQFGKPVTLSCSQTLNHNVMYWYQQKSSQAPKLLFHYYDKDFNNEADTPDNFQSRRPNTSFCFLDIRSPGLGDTAMYLCATSRELISYEQYFGPGTRLTVT.

The gene calls are TRBV19 and TRBJ1-1, with D possibly matching TRBD1 (6 bases). Germline values: CDR1 LNHDA, CDR2 SQIVND (reference sequence). This CDR3 contains 14 residues. V dropped 5 bases and J dropped 0 bases, with 10 bases sitting between them. CDR3 sequence: CASSFRTVNTEAFF. The CDR3 DNA is TGTGCCAGTAGTTTTCGGACAGTGAACACTGAAGCTTTCTTT.

The V call is TRBV25-1, the J call TRBJ1-5; unclear D gene. V was shortened by 2 bases and J by 5 bases, with 16 bases between the two germline ends. Germline-derived CDR1 and CDR2 are MGHDK and SYGVNS. This CDR3 has 16 amino acids. The CDR3 spells CASSERGSADYQPQHF. The CDR3 DNA reads TGTGCCAGCAGTGAAAGAGGGTCAGCAGATTATCAGCCCCAGCATTTT.

This sequence joins TRBV9 and TRBJ1-2; 8 bases align to TRBD1. The CDR3 is 15 amino acids. The germline V gene has CDR1 SGDLS and CDR2 YYNGEE. V lost 4 bases to trimming and J lost 1 base; unmatched junction nucleotides: 6. The CDR3 loop is CASSPGTGYNYGYTF. DNA of the CDR3: TGTGCCAGCAGCCCCGGGACAGGATATAACTATGGCTACACCTTC. Filled out from reference TRBV9 and TRBJ1-2, the complete variable domain reads DSGVTQTPKHLITATGQRVTLRCSPRSGDLSVYWYQQSLDQGLQFLIQYYNGEERAKGNILERFSAQQFPDLHSELNLSSLELGDSALYFCASSPGTGYNYGYTFGSGTRLTVV.